In this sample, the clone carrying this TCR beta chain turned up once. Its antigen remains unknown. These data come from a study of radiotherapy plus CTLA-4 blockade in lung cancer. Study-level background: Among enrolled patients, over 15% responded and 31% achieved disease control.

Points from the study as a whole: In blood, after radiotherapy plus ipilimumab, tumor-derived TCR clones expanded.

The assay was immunoSEQ multiplex PCR, and TCRdb's table has in-frame clones only and misses some. In the table there are about 86,000 clones, around 83% of which are singletons. With ipilimumab providing CTLA-4 blockade, focal radiation was administered to patients who had chemo-refractory metastatic non-small-cell lung cancer. The source of this sequence is a human donor with non-small cell lung cancer who had stable disease on radiotherapy plus ipilimumab. The sample consisted of peripheral blood, taken from a patient treated with radiotherapy plus ipilimumab.

The CDR3 DNA reads TGTGCCAGCAGCTCCAGACAGGGATTCTATGGCTACACCTTC. Translating gives CASSSRQGFYGYTF. The chain combines TRBV7-8 with TRBJ1-2; the match to TRBD1 covers 7 bases. CDR3 length: 14 residues. J lost 4 bases, V lost 4 bases, and 6 bases had no gene match. Germline assignment: CDR1 SGHVS and CDR2 FQNEAQ.